The subject of this entry is one T cell receptor beta chain. As yet, its antigen is unknown. This record comes from a study of cytomegalovirus exposure and HLA in healthy donors. PCR employed 60 Vbeta and 13 Jbeta primers. The protocol was immunoSEQ multiplex PCR, while the TCRdb copy is restricted to in-frame clones and leaves out a portion. The profile shows about 200,000 clones, approximately 86% of them singletons. Study-level points and caveats: Investigators reported approximately 150 TCR beta chains as tied to cytomegalovirus. CMV serostatus stood as the only immune exposure information on hand.

V was pared by 2 bases and J by 2 bases, with 15 bases between. This CDR3 comprises 17 residues. Germline assignment: CDR1 WNHNN and CDR2 SYGVQD (reference sequence). The sequence was obtained from a woman aged 30 to 39 in good health and CMV-seronegative. The chain uses TRBV10-1 and TRBJ2-2; D may be TRBD1 (5 bases). The sequenced sample consisted of PBMCs. In DNA, the CDR3 is TGCGCCAGCAGTGAGCAGATACCCAGGGAAAACACCGGGGAGCTGTTTTTT. Protein product: CASSEQIPRENTGELFF.